Following are 11 T cell receptor beta chains from one sample sequenced in a study of blood T cells in healthy people across ages. Through a sample-barcoded 5' primer and a J-beta primer mix, a second PCR was run for roughly 6 to 11 cycles. TCRdb analysed the 5' RACE reads with MiXCR anew, one entry per CDR3 protein. This table holds under 2 million distinct CDR3 sequences, around 36% found once. The sample consisted of blood. These receptors originate from a woman in her twenties or thirties in good health.

A remark on this clonotype: A much larger clone sits a single nucleotide away, making a read error possible. The V and J genes are TRBV4-1 and TRBJ2-3; D is perhaps TRBD1 (5 bases). Germline CDR1 is MGHRA and CDR2 is YSYEKL. The CDR3 loop spans 15 amino acids. CDR3 nucleotide sequence: TGCGCCAGCAGCCAAGTCCCAGGGCGAGACGATACGCGGTATTTT. Its protein product is CASSQVPGRDDTRYF.

This clonotype was seen a few times. The rearrangement links TRBV5-6 to TRBJ1-2; TRBD1 aligns across 8 bases. V lost 0 bases and J lost 4; bases outside the gene matches: 8. From germline, CDR1 is SGHDT and CDR2 YYEEEE. This CDR3 comprises 16 residues. The CDR3 DNA is TGTGCCAGCAGCTTGGTAGACAGGGGAGTTGCCTATGGCTACACCTTC. Its translation is CASSLVDRGVAYGYTF.

CDR3 amino acids: CASSPGTSVSYEQYF. CDR3 DNA sequence: TGTGCCAGCAGCCCAGGGACTAGCGTCTCCTACGAGCAGTACTTC. This chain uses TRBV5-4 with TRBJ2-7; 10 bases align to TRBD2. This CDR3 is 15 amino acids long. Germline-derived CDR1 and CDR2 are SGHNT and YYREEE (reference sequence). Trimming at V came to 4 bases and at J to 0 bases, leaving 4 bases not matched to a gene.

The chain has TRBV10-3 and TRBJ2-2, with 11 nucleotides matching TRBD2. The J segment lost 1 base and the V segment lost 6 bases, leaving 1 base of the junction unmatched. Per the germline V gene, CDR1 is ENHRY and CDR2 is SYGVKD. This CDR3 comprises 15 residues. CDR3 region: CAIRTSGENTGELFF. The CDR3 DNA reads as TGTGCCATCAGGACTAGCGGGGAGAACACCGGGGAGCTGTTTTTT.

In regard to this clonotype: This CDR3 fails to terminate in the conserved phenylalanine or tryptophan, so it likely reflects a read error. The J gene is TRBJ2-5, the V gene TRBV7-2; 7 bases match TRBD1. Germline V gives CDR1 SGHTA, CDR2 FQGNSA. Unmatched junction bases numbered 6, after V lost 4 bases and J lost 1 base. There are 15 residues in the CDR3. This chain's CDR3 is CASSSPGTVQETQYV. DNA of the CDR3: TGTGCCAGCAGCTCGCCCGGGACAGTCCAAGAGACCCAGTACGTC.

This sequence joins TRBV5-5 and TRBJ2-5; 9 bases line up with TRBD1. With 6 bases clipped from V and 4 bases from J, the junction kept 10 bases outside the gene matches. This CDR3 is built from 15 residues. Germline V gene sequence: CDR1 SGHKS, CDR2 YYEKEE (reference sequence). This CDR3 is CASTTGQGTRETQYF. In nucleotides, the CDR3 is TGTGCCAGCACCACCGGACAGGGGACTCGAGAGACCCAGTACTTC.

The chain carries TRBV7-9 and TRBJ2-5, with TRBD2 as a possible D gene (6 bases). V was clipped by 8 bases and J by 5 bases, with 24 bases between them. The CDR3 runs 16 residues. Germline V gives CDR1 SEHNR, CDR2 FQNEAQ (reference sequence). The CDR3 coding sequence is TGTGCCAGCCAGCTTGGTGGGACTCTCGCTCGGGAGACCCAGTACTTC. As protein: CASQLGGTLARETQYF.

In this sample, this clonotype turned up a few times. The J gene is TRBJ2-5, the V gene TRBV20-1; unclear D gene. CDR1 and CDR2 from the germline V gene are DFQATT and SNEGSKA (reference sequence). The CDR3 totals 13 residues. V dropped 3 bases and J dropped 6 bases, with 14 bases sitting between them. The CDR3 sequence is CSASHSQGKTQYF. The DNA of the CDR3 is TGCAGTGCTAGTCACTCCCAAGGGAAGACCCAGTACTTC.

The rearrangement joins TRBV27 to TRBJ2-7; D ambiguous. The CDR3 contains 15 residues. Trimming stripped 4 bases from V and 2 bases from J, with 15 bases between. Germline assignment: CDR1 MNHEY and CDR2 SMNVEV (reference sequence). Here the CDR3 reads CASSYRPHQAYEQYF. CDR3 in DNA: TGTGCCAGCAGTTACCGGCCCCATCAAGCCTACGAGCAGTACTTC.

A note on this clonotype: A much larger clone differs by one base, so this may be a read error. The V and J genes are TRBV29-1 and TRBJ2-1, with 10 bases lining up with TRBD2. The CDR3 totals 14 residues. The trim removed 6 bases at V and 7 bases at J, leaving 9 bases unmatched. Germline V gene sequence: CDR1 SQVTM, CDR2 ANQGSEA. The CDR3 spells CSVASGRGSNEQFF. In DNA form, the CDR3 reads TGCAGCGTGGCTAGCGGGAGAGGCTCTAATGAGCAGTTCTTC.

This clonotype was observed a few times. The chain uses TRBV29-1 and TRBJ2-1; TRBD2 aligns across 8 bases. Germline V gene data show CDR1 as SQVTM and CDR2 as ANQGSEA. Trimming removed 3 bases from V and 8 bases from J; junction bases left unmatched: 12. This CDR3 contains 15 residues. CDR3 in DNA: TGCAGCGTTGACCCCTTGGTTAGCGGGGAATATGAGCAGTTCTTC. This translates into CSVDPLVSGEYEQFF.